This T cell receptor beta chain emerged from a study of identical twins. Remarks on this clonotype: A much larger clone lies a single base off, so this may be a read error.

The CDR3 spans 14 residues. The V and J ends lost 2 bases and 6 bases respectively, with 11 bases between them. Germline V CDR1 and CDR2: MNHEY, SVGAGI. A universal primer site was created by template switching, with the cDNA bearing unique molecular identifiers. TCRdb re-called the 5' RACE reads through MiXCR, storing one row per CDR3 protein. The table lists fewer than 650,000 distinct CDR3 sequences, more than 9% of them singletons, with roughly 3% in the top ten. Separately, the same data were catalogued under a study of yellow fever vaccine responses in identical twins.

This TCR was sampled from a woman aged 18-30 years in good health. J is TRBJ1-5 and V is TRBV6-5, with TRBD1 as a possible D gene (6 bases). What was sequenced was PBMCs. CDR3 residues: CASSYVGGSQPQHF. CDR3 DNA sequence: TGTGCCAGCAGTTACGTAGGGGGGAGTCAGCCCCAGCATTTT.